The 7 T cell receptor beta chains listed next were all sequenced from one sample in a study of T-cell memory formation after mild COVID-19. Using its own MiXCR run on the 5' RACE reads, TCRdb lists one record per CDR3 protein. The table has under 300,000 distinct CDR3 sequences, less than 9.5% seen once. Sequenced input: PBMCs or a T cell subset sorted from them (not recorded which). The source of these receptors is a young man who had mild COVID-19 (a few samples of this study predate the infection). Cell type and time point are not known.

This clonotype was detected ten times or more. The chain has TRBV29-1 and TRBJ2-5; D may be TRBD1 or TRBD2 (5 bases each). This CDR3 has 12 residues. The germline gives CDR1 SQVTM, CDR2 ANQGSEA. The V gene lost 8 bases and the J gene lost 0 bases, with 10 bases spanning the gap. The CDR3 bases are TGCAGCACCTGGGGGTACCAAGAGACCCAGTACTTC. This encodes CSTWGYQETQYF. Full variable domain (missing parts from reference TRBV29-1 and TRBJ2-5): SAVISQKPSRDICQRGTSLTIQCQVDSQVTMMFWYRQQPGQSLTLIATANQGSEATYESGFVIDKFPISRPNLTFSTLTVSNMSPEDSSIYLCSTWGYQETQYFGPGTRLLVL.

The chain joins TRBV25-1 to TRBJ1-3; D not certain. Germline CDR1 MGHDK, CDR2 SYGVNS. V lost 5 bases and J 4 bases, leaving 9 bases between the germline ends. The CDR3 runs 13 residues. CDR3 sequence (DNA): TGTGCCAGCAGTAGGGTGGAGGGAAACACCATATATTTT. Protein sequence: CASSRVEGNTIYF.

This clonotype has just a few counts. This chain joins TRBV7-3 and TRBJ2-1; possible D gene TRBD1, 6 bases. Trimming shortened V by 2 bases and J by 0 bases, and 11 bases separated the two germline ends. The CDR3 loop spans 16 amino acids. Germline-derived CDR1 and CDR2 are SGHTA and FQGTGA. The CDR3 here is CASSLGGPSSYNEQFF. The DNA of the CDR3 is TGTGCCAGCAGCTTAGGGGGCCCTAGCTCCTACAATGAGCAGTTCTTC. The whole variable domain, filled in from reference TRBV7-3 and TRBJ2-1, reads GAGVSQTPSNKVTEKGKYVELRCDPISGHTALYWYRQSLGQGPEFLIYFQGTGAADDSGLPNDRFFAVRPEGSVSTLKIQRTERGDSAVYLCASSLGGPSSYNEQFFGPGTRLTVL.

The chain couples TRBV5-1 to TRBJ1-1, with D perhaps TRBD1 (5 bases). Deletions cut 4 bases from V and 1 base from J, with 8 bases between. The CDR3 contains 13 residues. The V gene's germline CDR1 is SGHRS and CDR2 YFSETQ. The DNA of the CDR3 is TGCGCCAGCAGCAGGGACCCGAACACTGAAGCTTTCTTT. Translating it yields CASSRDPNTEAFF. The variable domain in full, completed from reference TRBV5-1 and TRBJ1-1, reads KAGVTQTPRYLIKTRGQQVTLSCSPISGHRSVSWYQQTPGQGLQFLFEYFSETQRNKGNFPGRFSGRQFSNSRSEMNVSTLELGDSALYLCASSRDPNTEAFFGQGTRLTVV.

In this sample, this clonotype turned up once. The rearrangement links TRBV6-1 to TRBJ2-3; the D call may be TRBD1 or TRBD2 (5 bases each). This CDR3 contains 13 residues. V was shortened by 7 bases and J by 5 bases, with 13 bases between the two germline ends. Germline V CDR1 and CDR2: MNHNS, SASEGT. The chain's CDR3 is CASKSGPGDTQYF. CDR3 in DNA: TGTGCCAGCAAGTCGGGACCGGGAGATACGCAGTATTTT.

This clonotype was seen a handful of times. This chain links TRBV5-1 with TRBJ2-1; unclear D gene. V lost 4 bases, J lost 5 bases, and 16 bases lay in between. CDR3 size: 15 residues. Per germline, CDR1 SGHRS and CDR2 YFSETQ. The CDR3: CASSPGRLSNNEQFF. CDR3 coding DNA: TGCGCCAGCAGCCCGGGCCGACTCAGCAACAATGAGCAGTTCTTC.

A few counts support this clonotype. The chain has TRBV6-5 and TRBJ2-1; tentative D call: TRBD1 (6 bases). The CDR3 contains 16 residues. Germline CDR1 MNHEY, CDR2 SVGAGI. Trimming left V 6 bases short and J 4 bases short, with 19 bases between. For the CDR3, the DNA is TGTGCCAGCAGCCCGCTTGACAGGCTGGCGTACAATGAGCAGTTCTTC. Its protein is CASSPLDRLAYNEQFF.